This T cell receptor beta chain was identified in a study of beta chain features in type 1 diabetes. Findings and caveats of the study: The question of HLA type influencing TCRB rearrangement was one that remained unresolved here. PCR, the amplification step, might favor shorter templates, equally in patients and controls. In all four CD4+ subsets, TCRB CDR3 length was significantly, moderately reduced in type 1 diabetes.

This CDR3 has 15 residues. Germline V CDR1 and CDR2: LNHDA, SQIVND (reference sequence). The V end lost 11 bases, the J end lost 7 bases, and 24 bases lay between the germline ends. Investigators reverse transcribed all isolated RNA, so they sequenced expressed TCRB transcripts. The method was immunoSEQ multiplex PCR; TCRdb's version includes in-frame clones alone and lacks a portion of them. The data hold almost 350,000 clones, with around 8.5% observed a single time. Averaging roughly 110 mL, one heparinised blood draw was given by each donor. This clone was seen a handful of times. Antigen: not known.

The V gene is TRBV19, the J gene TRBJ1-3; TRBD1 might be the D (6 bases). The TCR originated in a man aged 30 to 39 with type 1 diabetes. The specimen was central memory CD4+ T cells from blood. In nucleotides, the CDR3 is TGTGCCGGGAGGGACACTTCTGCTTTACGGAACACCATATATTTT. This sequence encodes CAGRDTSALRNTIYF.